The 2 T cell receptor beta chains reported below all come from one sample, sequenced in a study of regulatory T cells in long-lasting Graves disease listed by TCRdb under 2021. The method was multiplex PCR. The sequencing machine was an Illumina HiSeq 4000. TCR beta libraries were built with iRepertoire HTBI primers and Arm-PCR amplification of CDR3 regions. The public reads were quality trimmed at Q25 with fastp and then assembled into clones with MiXCR by TCRdb, keeping productive beta chains. Rows are unified per CDR3 protein, each entry keeping the most common DNA and genes. For this sample there are 360,000 or so distinct CDR3 sequences; around 16% appear just once. Roughly 21% of the sample belongs to the ten largest clones. What this sample's time point label stands for: newly diagnosed GD, antithyroid drugs for less than 3 months. RNA was extracted from PBMCs in TRIzol for both TCR sequencing and RNA sequencing.

In addition, the sample was reused for a study of T cells in Graves' hyperthyroidism and ophthalmopathy.

Source: peripheral blood mononuclear cells (PBMCs), taken at new diagnosis, from a patient treated with antithyroid drugs. The receptors come from a woman aged 18-29 years with Graves disease. Donor details come from another sample of the same person, matched by shared clones.

The sample holds many counts of this clonotype. This chain connects TRBV3-1 to TRBJ1-1; D unresolved. Trimming pared 3 bases from V and 5 bases from J, leaving 10 bases between. This CDR3 is 13 amino acids long. CDR1 LGHDT and CDR2 YNNKEL come from the germline V gene (reference sequence). The CDR3: CASSQGTKTEAFF. The CDR3 bases are TGTGCCAGCAGCCAGGGAACAAAGACTGAAGCTTTCTTT.

This CDR3 reads CSATREGTSVETQYF. CDR3 in DNA: TGCAGTGCGACGCGGGAGGGAACATCGGTCGAGACCCAGTACTTC. The chain recombines TRBV20-1 with TRBJ2-5; 9 bases are a match to TRBD2. This CDR3 is built from 15 residues. Losses at the gene ends were 6 bases for V and 5 bases for J; bases not matched to a gene: 13. Germline lookup yields CDR1 DFQATT and CDR2 SNEGSKA (reference sequence).